This section outlines one T cell receptor (beta chain) sequence together with its context. These data are taken from a study of shared clonotypes between healthy human individuals. Turning to the study itself: Per donor, CD8 memory used one plate, CD8 naive used two, CD4 memory used three and CD4 naive used three.

It was about 210 ng DNA, 33,000 or so T cell genomes, that sorted-subset replicate PCRs used. Clones were sequenced by immunoSEQ multiplex PCR, and TCRdb holds only the in-frame ones, with some missing. The repertoire holds under 300,000 clones, with approximately 70% as singletons. Every donor was a Caucasian adult from Nashville, Tennessee. There are 15 residues in the CDR3. Trimming took 5 bases from V and 12 from J, leaving 25 bases between them. Germline V gene sequence: CDR1 MNHNS, CDR2 SASEGT. This receptor was identified in a man aged 30 to 39 in good health. The rearrangement uses TRBV6-1 and TRBJ1-1, with D possibly TRBD1 on 5 matching bases. Sequences were obtained from memory CD4+ T cells sorted from blood. The subset denotes: CD45RA-negative fraction. The DNA for the CDR3 is TGTGCCAGCAGTCGCGGCGGGGCAGCGCAAGTTGGATCTTTCTTT. It yields the protein CASSRGGAAQVGSFF.